This is a list of T cell receptor beta chains from one sample in a study of control samples from healthy donors and cancer patients. The protocol was immunoSEQ multiplex PCR, while the TCRdb copy is restricted to in-frame clones and leaves out a portion. The sample carries 150,000 to 200,000 clones, about 93% recorded once. Material: blood. Source of these receptors: a man aged 18 to 29 in good health. The CDR3 runs from the conserved cysteine through the conserved F or W. Each record gives: J gene, D gene, V gene, clone size, CDR3 protein, CDR3 DNA. D genes are given only for firm matches. The listing skips clone size in some rows; elsewhere it reads once, few, many or a size class.

TRBJ2-7 TRBD2 TRBV6-5 NA CASTRSLAGGLEQYF TGTGCCAGCACTCGAAGTCTAGCGGGGGGGCTCGAGCAGTACTTC
TRBJ2-3 TRBD2 TRBV2 NA CASRLGYLAGAGDTQYF TGTGCCAGCAGATTAGGGTATCTAGCGGGGGCCGGAGATACGCAGTATTTT
TRBJ2-7 TRBD1 TRBV5-1 NA CASSLEDRAPYEQYF TGCGCCAGCAGCTTGGAGGACAGGGCCCCCTACGAGCAGTACTTC
TRBJ1-2 TRBD1 TRBV6-5 NA CASSYRDRHGYTF TGTGCCAGCAGTTACCGGGACAGGCATGGCTACACCTTC
TRBJ1-5 TRBD1 TRBV30 NA CAWSMSDRSQPQHF TGTGCCTGGAGTATGTCGGACAGGTCCCAGCCCCAGCATTTT
TRBJ2-7 NA TRBV10-3 NA CAISDQNSYEQYF TGTGCCATCAGTGACCAAAACAGTTACGAGCAGTACTTC
TRBJ2-7 TRBD1 TRBV30 NA CACLVRTGLNF TGTGCCTGCCTTGTTCGGACAGGACTGAACTTC
TRBJ2-6 NA TRBV27 once CASTLVGSSGANVLTF TGTGCCAGCACCCTAGTGGGGAGCTCTGGGGCCAACGTCCTGACTTTC
TRBJ1-5 NA TRBV7-8 NA CASSLLAGGNQPQHF TGTGCCAGCAGCCTGCTGGCGGGGGGCAATCAGCCCCAGCATTTT
TRBJ1-2 NA TRBV19 NA CASSTRRGDGYTF TGTGCCAGTAGTACCCGGAGGGGGGATGGCTACACCTTC
TRBJ2-6 NA TRBV2 NA CASSGLFSGANVLTF TGTGCCAGCAGCGGACTGTTCTCTGGGGCCAACGTCCTGACTTTC
TRBJ1-6 TRBD1 TRBV5-8 NA CASSRGQGKSPLHF TGTGCCAGCAGCCGCGGACAGGGGAAGTCACCCCTCCACTTT
TRBJ2-3 NA TRBV2 NA CASSVFRGPRGDTQYF TGTGCCAGCAGTGTTTTTCGGGGGCCACGGGGGGATACGCAGTATTTT
TRBJ2-2 NA TRBV5-1 NA CASSLTGTGELFF TGCGCCAGCAGCTTGACAGGCACCGGGGAGCTGTTTTTT
TRBJ1-2 NA TRBV30 NA CAWKAVNYGYTF TGTGCCTGGAAGGCAGTCAACTATGGCTACACCTTC
TRBJ2-2 NA TRBV9 NA CASSVEGAGELFF TGTGCCAGCAGCGTGGAGGGGGCCGGGGAGCTGTTTTTT
TRBJ1-1 NA TRBV10-2 NA CASRGGNTEAFF TGCGCCAGCAGGGGAGGGAACACTGAAGCTTTCTTT
TRBJ2-3 TRBD2 TRBV20-1 NA CSASSSGEQQVDTQYF TGCAGTGCTAGTTCGAGCGGGGAGCAACAGGTGGATACGCAGTATTTT
TRBJ2-7 NA TRBV3-1/TRBV3-2 NA CASSQGGGLSSYEQYF TGTGCCAGCAGCCAAGGGGGCGGACTTAGCTCCTACGAGCAGTACTTC
TRBJ2-3 NA TRBV19 NA CASSRGLESNTDTQYF TGTGCCAGTAGTAGAGGACTTGAGTCTAACACAGATACGCAGTATTTT
TRBJ2-2 NA TRBV7-2 NA CASSLAAGTGELFF TGTGCCAGCAGCTTAGCGGCGGGCACCGGGGAGCTGTTTTTT
TRBJ1-2 NA TRBV10-3 NA CAISESGRGRMDYGYTF TGTGCCATCAGTGAGTCCGGGCGGGGGAGAATGGACTATGGCTACACCTTC
TRBJ1-5 NA TRBV18 NA CASSPQQGGSNQPQHF TGTGCCAGCTCACCTCAACAGGGTGGCAGCAATCAGCCCCAGCATTTT
TRBJ2-2 NA TRBV4-1 once CASSQGRLGGELFF TGCGCCAGCAGCCAAGGACGGCTTGGCGGGGAGCTGTTTTTT
TRBJ2-1 TRBD2 TRBV7-3 NA CASSPTVPLAGGLNEQFF TGTGCCAGCAGCCCCACCGTACCACTAGCGGGGGGGCTAAATGAGCAGTTCTTC
TRBJ1-1 NA TRBV5-4 NA CASSLFGTSDTEAFF TGTGCCAGCAGCTTGTTTGGGACTTCCGACACTGAAGCTTTCTTT
TRBJ1-6 NA TRBV6-5 few CASSPTVDNSPLHF TGTGCCAGCAGCCCGACAGTAGACAATTCACCCCTCCACTTT